A single sample gave rise to the 26 T cell receptor beta chains below, sequenced in a study of response to subunit inactivated influenza vaccine. TCRdb ran MiXCR on the RT-PCR reads and lists one entry per CDR3 protein. The table lists 750,000 to 850,000 distinct CDR3 sequences, approximately 17% of them singletons. The sample consisted of PBMCs from blood, taken roughly 5 days after vaccination. These receptors were collected from a man aged 45-65 years who received an inactivated influenza vaccine.

This clonotype has more than one count but fewer than ten. V gene TRBV11-2 combines with J gene TRBJ2-2, with no clear D. Germline V gives CDR1 SGHAT, CDR2 FQNNGV. The CDR3 spans 15 residues. The V end lost 4 bases, the J end lost 10 bases, and 19 bases lay between the germline ends. The CDR3 DNA is TGTGCCAGCAGCTCCTACTGGATTGGACCGGAGGAGCTGTTTTTT. Translating gives CASSSYWIGPEELFF.

The table lists this clonotype with a few counts. V gene TRBV21-1 combines with J gene TRBJ2-1. TRBV21-1 is reported as a pseudogene. This CDR3 spans 15 amino acids. CDR3 in amino acids: CASPRTGSSYNEQFF. The DNA for the CDR3 is TGTGCCAGTCCCAGAACTGGGAGCTCCTACAATGAGCAGTTCTTC.

Only a few counts were recorded for this clonotype. The chain recombines TRBV7-2 with TRBJ2-1, with 7 nucleotides matching TRBD2. Germline V gene lookup returns CDR1 SGHTA and CDR2 FQGNSA. The V gene end was trimmed by 4 bases and the J gene end by 4 bases; junction bases not matched to a gene: 7. This CDR3 spans 15 amino acids. CDR3 residues: CASSSASGPYNEQFF. The CDR3 DNA reads as TGTGCCAGCAGCTCGGCTAGCGGACCTTACAATGAGCAGTTCTTC.

The V gene is TRBV6-2 or TRBV6-3, the J gene TRBJ2-7; 11 bases align to TRBD2. The V and J ends lost 3 bases and 2 bases, in that order; junction bases with no gene match: 6. CDR3 length equals 16 residues. Per germline, CDR1 MNHEY and CDR2 SVGEGT. CDR3 coding DNA: TGTGCCAGCAGTTATCATCCACTAGCGGGAGCCTACGAGCAGTACTTC. Translation gives CASSYHPLAGAYEQYF.

The rearrangement links TRBV12-3 or TRBV12-4 to TRBJ2-3; the D is unclear. This CDR3 is built from 13 residues. With 6 bases removed from V and 2 bases from J, the gap between germline ends came to 9 bases. CDR3 residues: CASSRRLTDTQYF. The CDR3 nucleotides are TGTGCCAGCAGCCGGAGACTCACAGATACGCAGTATTTT.

This clonotype has a handful of counts. The chain couples TRBV7-9 to TRBJ2-1; 9 nucleotides agree with TRBD2. The CDR3 contains 15 residues. J was trimmed by 8 bases and V by 7 bases; bases with no gene match: 12. Germline V gene data show CDR1 as SEHNR and CDR2 as FQNEAQ (reference sequence). The CDR3 coding sequence is TGTGCCAGCACTTCGACAGGGAGCGGGGGGCATGAGCAGTTCTTC. Encoded protein: CASTSTGSGGHEQFF.

The rearrangement links TRBV7-9 to TRBJ2-3; D is unresolved. Trimming took 5 bases from V and 6 from J, leaving 12 bases between them. This CDR3 comprises 13 residues. Germline CDR1 is SEHNR and CDR2 is FQNEAQ (reference sequence). The CDR3 DNA reads as TGTGCCAGCAGCCCTGCCCCCTCCGATACGCAGTATTTT. The encoded protein is CASSPAPSDTQYF.

The rearrangement joins TRBV7-2 to TRBJ2-5; D is possibly TRBD1 or TRBD2 (5 bases each). Trimming pared 5 bases from V and 2 bases from J, leaving 12 bases between. The CDR3 contains 14 residues. CDR1 SGHTA and CDR2 FQGNSA come from the germline V gene. DNA of the CDR3: TGTGCCAGCAGCACCTCGGGACCGCAAGAGACCCAGTACTTC. Its translation: CASSTSGPQETQYF.

This clonotype was seen a handful of times. The chain has TRBV20-1 and TRBJ1-1; maybe TRBD1 (6 bases). The CDR3 consists of 13 residues. V was cut by 6 bases and J by 5 bases, with 16 bases left in between. Germline CDR1 DFQATT, CDR2 SNEGSKA (reference sequence). The CDR3 DNA follows: TGCAGTGCCCTTCCCAGGGGTGGAACTGAAGCTTTCTTT. It specifies CSALPRGGTEAFF.

Many counts were recorded for this clonotype. The chain carries TRBV12-3 or TRBV12-4 and TRBJ1-2, with D unresolved. V gave up 7 bases and J gave up 2 bases, with 17 bases separating them. The CDR3 spans 15 residues. The CDR3 DNA follows: TGTGCCAGCACCGAGAAAGGAAGGAGGAACTATGGCTACACCTTC. This translates into CASTEKGRRNYGYTF.

This clonotype has just a few counts. The chain employs TRBV27 and TRBJ2-3; 13 bases map to TRBD2. The ends lost 6 bases at V and 6 bases at J; junction bases unmatched: 6. CDR1 is MNHEY, CDR2 SMNVEV, per germline (reference sequence). The CDR3 consists of 15 residues. The CDR3 reads CASRQLAGGYDTQYF. CDR3 DNA sequence: TGTGCCAGCAGGCAACTAGCGGGAGGGTATGATACGCAGTATTTT.

In DNA, the CDR3 is TGCGCCAGCAGCCCCTTTCGGGGAGAGACCCAGTACTTC. Its translation: CASSPFRGETQYF. The chain links TRBV5-1 to TRBJ2-5; D might be TRBD2 (5 bases). CDR3 length: 13 residues. In germline, CDR1 is SGHRS, CDR2 YFSETQ. The germline V and J ends were trimmed by 4 bases and 4 bases, with 11 bases remaining between them.

This sequence joins TRBV11-2 and TRBJ2-5; D possibly corresponds to TRBD1 (5 bases). CDR1 SGHAT and CDR2 FQNNGV come from the germline V gene. Trimming took 5 bases from V and 5 from J, leaving 15 bases between them. The CDR3 is 14 amino acids. The CDR3 protein is CASSPRDWSETQYF. DNA of the CDR3: TGTGCCAGCAGCCCCAGGGATTGGTCGGAGACCCAGTACTTC. Full variable domain (outside the CDR3, taken from reference TRBV11-2 and TRBJ2-5): EAGVAQSPRYKIIEKRQSVAFWCNPISGHATLYWYQQILGQGPKLLIQFQNNGVVDDSQLPKDRFSAERLKGVDSTLKIQPAKLEDSAVYLCASSPRDWSETQYFGPGTRLLVL.

The gene calls are TRBV12-3 or TRBV12-4 and TRBJ2-1, with 10 nucleotides matching TRBD2. With V trimmed by 8 bases and J by 6 bases, 10 bases remained unmatched. There are 15 residues in the CDR3. The CDR3: CASLISSGGVNEQFF. CDR3 in DNA: TGTGCCAGCCTAATCTCTAGCGGGGGTGTCAATGAGCAGTTCTTC.

There are a few counts of this clonotype. The J gene is TRBJ2-3, the V gene TRBV4-3; D perhaps matches TRBD1 (5 bases). V gave up 0 bases and J gave up 10 bases, with 11 bases separating them. The germline V gene has CDR1 LGHNA and CDR2 YSLEER. The length of the CDR3 is 13 residues. Written as DNA, the CDR3 is TGCGCCAGCAGCCAAGATACAGGCCACCCGCAGTATTTT. It codes for CASSQDTGHPQYF.

V is TRBV20-1 and J is TRBJ2-1; D unresolved. V was pared by 8 bases and J by 0 bases, with 11 bases between. The CDR3 totals 13 residues. Looked up from germline, CDR1 is DFQATT and CDR2 is SNEGSKA (reference sequence). Here the CDR3 DNA reads TGCAGTCTAATCCACCCCTCCTACAATGAGCAGTTCTTC. It codes for CSLIHPSYNEQFF.

This clonotype occurred once. V usage is TRBV5-1 and J usage is TRBJ2-1, with 9 bases fitting TRBD2. V was clipped by 4 bases and J by 8 bases; unmatched bases: 10. CDR3 size: 15 residues. Germline V gene lookup returns CDR1 SGHRS and CDR2 YFSETQ. CDR3 DNA: TGCGCCAGCAGCGAGGTGGCGGGGGGGACTGATGAGCAGTTCTTC. Its protein is CASSEVAGGTDEQFF. The whole variable domain, remainder taken from reference TRBV5-1 and TRBJ2-1, is KAGVTQTPRYLIKTRGQQVTLSCSPISGHRSVSWYQQTPGQGLQFLFEYFSETQRNKGNFPGRFSGRQFSNSRSEMNVSTLELGDSALYLCASSEVAGGTDEQFFGPGTRLTVL.

The rearrangement joins TRBV20-1 to TRBJ1-6; possible D gene TRBD1, 5 bases. This CDR3 has 16 amino acids. Germline V gives CDR1 DFQATT, CDR2 SNEGSKA (reference sequence). The V end was cut by 5 bases, the J end by 0 bases, with 14 bases between. Here the CDR3 DNA reads TGCAGTGCTCCCAGGGCCGAGCGCTCCTATAATTCACCCCTCCACTTT. Residues: CSAPRAERSYNSPLHF.

This clonotype occurred many times. The rearrangement uses TRBV29-1 and TRBJ2-5; TRBD1 is a possible D gene (5 bases). The germline V and J ends were trimmed by 4 bases and 0 bases, with 6 bases remaining between them. The CDR3 contains 12 residues. Germline CDR1 and CDR2: SQVTM and ANQGSEA. The CDR3 here is CSVGRDQETQYF. The CDR3 DNA follows: TGCAGCGTTGGCAGGGACCAAGAGACCCAGTACTTC. The full variable domain, its missing parts supplied by reference TRBV29-1 and TRBJ2-5, is SAVISQKPSRDICQRGTSLTIQCQVDSQVTMMFWYRQQPGQSLTLIATANQGSEATYESGFVIDKFPISRPNLTFSTLTVSNMSPEDSSIYLCSVGRDQETQYFGPGTRLLVL.

This clonotype was found a few times. This sequence joins TRBV9 and TRBJ1-1; TRBD1 matches at 11 bases. This CDR3 is built from 17 residues. CDR1 SGDLS and CDR2 YYNGEE come from the germline V gene. With 3 bases clipped from V and 2 bases from J, the junction kept 9 bases outside the gene matches. CDR3 sequence: CASSDPGQGGRNTEAFF. The CDR3 coding sequence is TGTGCCAGCAGCGATCCGGGACAGGGGGGTAGAAACACTGAAGCTTTCTTT.

This clonotype was found many times. The gene calls are TRBV7-9 and TRBJ2-5; no reliable D call. CDR3 size: 12 residues. Between the trimmed V and J ends, which lost 5 bases and 5 bases, there was a span of 9 bases. Germline lookup yields CDR1 SEHNR and CDR2 FQNEAQ (reference sequence). CDR3 in amino acids: CASSLLGETQYF. DNA of the CDR3: TGTGCCAGCAGCCTCTTAGGGGAGACCCAGTACTTC.

This clonotype has only a few counts. The CDR3, as DNA: TGTGCCAGCAGCTTCGTGACTAGCGGGAGTGTAATGGGCATGAATGAGCAGTTCTTC. As protein: CASSFVTSGSVMGMNEQFF. The chain has TRBV7-8 and TRBJ2-1, with 12 bases aligning to TRBD2. There are 19 residues in the CDR3. V gave up 3 bases and J gave up 7 bases; unmatched junction bases: 16. CDR1 and CDR2 from the germline V gene are SGHVS and FQNEAQ.

This clonotype was seen more than once but under ten times. The J gene is TRBJ2-7, the V gene TRBV9, with a tentative D call TRBD1 (6 bases). The CDR3 has 15 residues. CDR1 is SGDLS, CDR2 YYNGEE, per germline. Deletions cut 4 bases from V and 5 bases from J, with 19 bases between. CDR3 protein: CASSPLQGSWDEQYF. The CDR3 nucleotides are TGTGCCAGCAGCCCACTACAGGGCTCCTGGGACGAGCAGTACTTC.

In this sample, this clonotype turned up a few times. The chain recombines TRBV18 with TRBJ2-3; D is perhaps TRBD2 (6 bases). The V and J ends lost 1 base and 0 bases respectively, with 8 bases between them. Germline-derived CDR1 and CDR2 are KGHSH and LQKENI. This CDR3 is 15 amino acids long. DNA of the CDR3: TGTGCCAGCTCACCACTAGCGGTCAGCACAGATACGCAGTATTTT. This gives the protein CASSPLAVSTDTQYF.

This rearrangement joins TRBV6-1 to TRBJ1-1; no reliable D call. CDR3 length: 13 amino acids. Germline V gives CDR1 MNHNS, CDR2 SASEGT. V lost 4 bases and J 2 bases, leaving 8 bases between the germline ends. The DNA for the CDR3 is TGTGCCAGCAGTGTTCGACATAACACTGAAGCTTTCTTT. Translation: CASSVRHNTEAFF.

This clonotype was picked up many times. This chain uses TRBV20-1 with TRBJ2-4, with D perhaps TRBD1 or TRBD2 (5 bases each). Germline assignment: CDR1 DFQATT and CDR2 SNEGSKA (reference sequence). The ends were cut back, 5 bases at V and 0 bases at J, with 8 bases in the middle. This CDR3 spans 13 amino acids. CDR3 in DNA: TGCAGTGCTTCCGGGACAGCCAAAAACATTCAGTACTTC. This encodes CSASGTAKNIQYF.